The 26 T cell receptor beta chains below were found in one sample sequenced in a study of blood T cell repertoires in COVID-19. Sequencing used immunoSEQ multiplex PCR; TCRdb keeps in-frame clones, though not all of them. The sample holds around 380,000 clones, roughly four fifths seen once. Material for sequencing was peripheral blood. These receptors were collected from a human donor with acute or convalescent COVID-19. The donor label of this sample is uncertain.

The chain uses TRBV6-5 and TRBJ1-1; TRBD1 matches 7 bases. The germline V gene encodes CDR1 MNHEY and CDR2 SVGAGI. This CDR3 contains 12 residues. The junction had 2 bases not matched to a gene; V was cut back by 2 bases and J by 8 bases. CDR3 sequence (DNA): TGTGCCAGCAGTTACACGACAGGGGAAGCTTTCTTT. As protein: CASSYTTGEAFF.

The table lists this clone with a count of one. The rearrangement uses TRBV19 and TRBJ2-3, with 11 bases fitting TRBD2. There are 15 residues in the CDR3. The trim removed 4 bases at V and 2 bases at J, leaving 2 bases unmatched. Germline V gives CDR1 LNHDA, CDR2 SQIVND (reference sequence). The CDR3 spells CASSTSGRNTDTQYF. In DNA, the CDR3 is TGTGCCAGTAGTACTAGCGGGAGGAACACAGATACGCAGTATTTT.

The CDR3 here is CAWRGTGGGRLGAFF. In nucleotides, the CDR3 is TGTGCCTGGAGGGGGACAGGGGGCGGACGACTGGGAGCTTTCTTT. The chain carries TRBV30 and TRBJ1-1, with 12 positions matching TRBD1. J lost 10 bases, V lost 3 bases, and 12 bases had no gene match. Per the germline V gene, CDR1 is GTSNPN and CDR2 is SVGIG (reference sequence). The CDR3 extends over 15 amino acids.

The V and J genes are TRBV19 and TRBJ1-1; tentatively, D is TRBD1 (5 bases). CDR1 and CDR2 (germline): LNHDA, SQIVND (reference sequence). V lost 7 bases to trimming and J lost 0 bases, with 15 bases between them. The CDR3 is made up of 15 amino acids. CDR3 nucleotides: TGTGCCAGTACCTCTGGGGGGGAGATGAACACTGAAGCTTTCTTT. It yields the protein CASTSGGEMNTEAFF.

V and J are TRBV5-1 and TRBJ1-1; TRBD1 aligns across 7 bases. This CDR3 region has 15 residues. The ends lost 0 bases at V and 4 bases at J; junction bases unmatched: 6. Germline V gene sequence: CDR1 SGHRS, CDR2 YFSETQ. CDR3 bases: TGCGCCAGCAGCTTGGTTCAGGGGGTCGGCACTGAAGCTTTCTTT. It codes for CASSLVQGVGTEAFF.

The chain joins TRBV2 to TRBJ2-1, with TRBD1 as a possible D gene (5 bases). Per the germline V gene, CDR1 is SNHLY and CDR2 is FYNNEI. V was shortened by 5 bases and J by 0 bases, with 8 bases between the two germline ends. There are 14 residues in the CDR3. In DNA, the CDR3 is TGTGCCAGCAGTTATGACAGCTCCTACAATGAGCAGTTCTTC. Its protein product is CASSYDSSYNEQFF.

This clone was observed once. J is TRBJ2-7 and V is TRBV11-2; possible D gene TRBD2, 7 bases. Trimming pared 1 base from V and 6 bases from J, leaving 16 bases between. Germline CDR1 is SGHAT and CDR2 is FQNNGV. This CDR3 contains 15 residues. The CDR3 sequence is CASSLVAGALGEQYF. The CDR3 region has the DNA TGTGCCAGCAGCTTAGTGGCGGGGGCCCTCGGCGAGCAGTACTTC.

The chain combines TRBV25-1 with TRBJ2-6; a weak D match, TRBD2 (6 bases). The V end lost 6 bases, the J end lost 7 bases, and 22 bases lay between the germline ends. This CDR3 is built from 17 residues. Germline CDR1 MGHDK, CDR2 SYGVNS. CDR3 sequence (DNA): TGTGCCAGCAGCGCCGGGACTTCGCTCTGGGGAGCCAACGTCCTGACTTTC. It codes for CASSAGTSLWGANVLTF.

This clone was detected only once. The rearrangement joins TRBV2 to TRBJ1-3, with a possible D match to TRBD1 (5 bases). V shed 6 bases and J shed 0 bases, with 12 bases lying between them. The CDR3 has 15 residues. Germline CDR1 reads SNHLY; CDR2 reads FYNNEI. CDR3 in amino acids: CASRMADSSGNTIYF. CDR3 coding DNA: TGTGCCAGCAGAATGGCCGACAGCTCTGGAAACACCATATATTTT.

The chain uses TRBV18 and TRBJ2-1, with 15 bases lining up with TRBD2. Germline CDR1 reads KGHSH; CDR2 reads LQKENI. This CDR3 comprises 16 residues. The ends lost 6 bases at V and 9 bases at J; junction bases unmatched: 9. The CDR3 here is CASSQGTSGRLGEQFF. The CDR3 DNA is TGTGCCAGCTCCCAAGGGACTAGCGGGAGGTTAGGTGAGCAGTTCTTC.

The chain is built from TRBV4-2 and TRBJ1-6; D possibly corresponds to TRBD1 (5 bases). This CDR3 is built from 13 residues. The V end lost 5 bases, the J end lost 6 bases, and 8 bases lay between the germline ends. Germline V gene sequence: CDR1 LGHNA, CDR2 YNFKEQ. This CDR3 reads CASSSDSNSPLHF. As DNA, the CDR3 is TGTGCCAGCAGCTCAGACAGTAATTCACCCCTCCACTTT.

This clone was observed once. The CDR3 DNA reads as TGTGCCAGCAGTGAATTATTACCCCATCCCCCGGGACAGGGTGGCGATGAGCAGTTCTTC. It codes for CASSELLPHPPGQGGDEQFF. This chain joins TRBV6-1 and TRBJ2-1, with 9 nucleotides matching TRBD1. From germline, CDR1 is MNHNS and CDR2 SASEGT. J lost 8 bases, V lost 2 bases, and 22 bases had no gene match. The CDR3 has 20 residues.

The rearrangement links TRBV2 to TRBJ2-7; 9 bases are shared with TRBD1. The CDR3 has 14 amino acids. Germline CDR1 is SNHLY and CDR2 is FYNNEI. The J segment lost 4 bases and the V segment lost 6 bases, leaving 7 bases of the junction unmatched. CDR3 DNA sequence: TGTGCCAGCAGGCCGGGACAGGGACAATACGAGCAGTACTTC. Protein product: CASRPGQGQYEQYF.

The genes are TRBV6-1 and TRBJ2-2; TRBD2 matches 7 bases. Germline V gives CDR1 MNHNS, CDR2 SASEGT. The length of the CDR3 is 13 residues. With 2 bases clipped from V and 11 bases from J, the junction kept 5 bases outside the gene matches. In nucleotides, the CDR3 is TGTGCCAGCAGTGAAAAGGCGGGAGTAGAGCTGTTTTTT. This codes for CASSEKAGVELFF.

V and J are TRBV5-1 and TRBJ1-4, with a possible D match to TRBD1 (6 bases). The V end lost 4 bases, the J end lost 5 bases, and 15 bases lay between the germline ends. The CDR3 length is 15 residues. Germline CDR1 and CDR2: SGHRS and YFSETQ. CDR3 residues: CASSPGGSVNEKLFF. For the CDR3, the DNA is TGCGCCAGCAGCCCGGGGGGCAGCGTCAATGAAAAACTGTTTTTT.

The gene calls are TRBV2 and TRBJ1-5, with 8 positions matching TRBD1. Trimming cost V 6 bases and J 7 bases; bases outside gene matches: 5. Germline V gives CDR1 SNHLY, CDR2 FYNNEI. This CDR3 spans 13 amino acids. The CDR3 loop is CASRDRADQPQHF. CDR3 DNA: TGTGCCAGCAGGGACAGGGCCGACCAGCCCCAGCATTTT.

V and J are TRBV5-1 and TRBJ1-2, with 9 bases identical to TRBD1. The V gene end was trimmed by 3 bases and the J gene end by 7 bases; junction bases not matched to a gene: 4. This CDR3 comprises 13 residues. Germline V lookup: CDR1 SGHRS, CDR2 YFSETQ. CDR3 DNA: TGCGCCAGCAGCTGGACAGGGGTTGGTGGCTACACCTTC. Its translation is CASSWTGVGGYTF. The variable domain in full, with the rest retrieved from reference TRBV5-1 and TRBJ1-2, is KAGVTQTPRYLIKTRGQQVTLSCSPISGHRSVSWYQQTPGQGLQFLFEYFSETQRNKGNFPGRFSGRQFSNSRSEMNVSTLELGDSALYLCASSWTGVGGYTFGSGTRLTVV.

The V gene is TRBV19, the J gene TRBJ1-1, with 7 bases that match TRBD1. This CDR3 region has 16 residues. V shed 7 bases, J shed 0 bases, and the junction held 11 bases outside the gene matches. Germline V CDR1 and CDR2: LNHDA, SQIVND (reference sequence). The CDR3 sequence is CASKRTGHSMNTEAFF. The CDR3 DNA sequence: TGTGCCAGTAAAAGGACAGGACATTCCATGAACACTGAAGCTTTCTTT.

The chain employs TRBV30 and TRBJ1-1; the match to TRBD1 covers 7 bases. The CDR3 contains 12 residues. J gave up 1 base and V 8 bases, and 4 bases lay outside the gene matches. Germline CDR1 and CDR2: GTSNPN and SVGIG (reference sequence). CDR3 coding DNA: TGTGCCGGAAGACAGGGGAACACTGAAGCTTTCTTT. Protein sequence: CAGRQGNTEAFF.

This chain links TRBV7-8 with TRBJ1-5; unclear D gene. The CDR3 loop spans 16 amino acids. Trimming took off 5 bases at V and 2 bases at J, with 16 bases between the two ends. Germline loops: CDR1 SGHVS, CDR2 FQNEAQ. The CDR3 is CASSDTRLGRNQPQHF. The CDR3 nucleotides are TGTGCCAGCAGCGATACCCGTCTGGGCCGCAATCAGCCCCAGCATTTT.

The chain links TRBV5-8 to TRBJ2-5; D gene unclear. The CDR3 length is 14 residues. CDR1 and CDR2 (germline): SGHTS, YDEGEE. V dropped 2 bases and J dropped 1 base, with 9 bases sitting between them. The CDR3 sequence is CASSLLQAQETQYF. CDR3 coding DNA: TGTGCCAGCAGCTTATTGCAGGCCCAAGAGACCCAGTACTTC.

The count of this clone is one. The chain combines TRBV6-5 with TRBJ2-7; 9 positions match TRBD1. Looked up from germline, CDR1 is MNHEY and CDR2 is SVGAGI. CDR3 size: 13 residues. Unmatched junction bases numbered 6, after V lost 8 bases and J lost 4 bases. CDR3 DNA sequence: TGTGCCAGCGGTAGAGGACAGGGGTACGAGCAGTACTTC. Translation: CASGRGQGYEQYF.

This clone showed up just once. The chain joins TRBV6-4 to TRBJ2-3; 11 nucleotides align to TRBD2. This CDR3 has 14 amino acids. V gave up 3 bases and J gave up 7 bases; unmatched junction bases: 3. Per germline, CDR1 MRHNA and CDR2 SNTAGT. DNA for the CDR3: TGTGCCAGCAGTGAACTAGCGGGAGTTTATACGCAGTATTTT. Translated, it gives CASSELAGVYTQYF.

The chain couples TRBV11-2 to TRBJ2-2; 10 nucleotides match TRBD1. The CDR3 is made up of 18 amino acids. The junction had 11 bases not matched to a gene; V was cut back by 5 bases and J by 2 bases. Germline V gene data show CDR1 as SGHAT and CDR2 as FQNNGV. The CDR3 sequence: CASSPYRGQGKNTGELFF. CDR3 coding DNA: TGTGCCAGCAGCCCTTATAGGGGACAGGGGAAAAACACCGGGGAGCTGTTTTTT.

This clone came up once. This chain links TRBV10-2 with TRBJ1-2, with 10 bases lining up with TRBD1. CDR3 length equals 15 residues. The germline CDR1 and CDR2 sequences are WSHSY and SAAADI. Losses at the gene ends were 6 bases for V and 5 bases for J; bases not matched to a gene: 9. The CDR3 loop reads CASSADRGLGYGYTF. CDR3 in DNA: TGCGCCAGCAGCGCTGACAGGGGGCTGGGATATGGCTACACCTTC.

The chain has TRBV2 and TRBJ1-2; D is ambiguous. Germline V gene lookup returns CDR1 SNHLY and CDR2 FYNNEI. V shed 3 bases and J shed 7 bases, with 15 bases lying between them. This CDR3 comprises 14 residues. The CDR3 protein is CASSEVRRSSGYTF. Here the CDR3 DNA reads TGTGCCAGCAGTGAGGTGAGAAGATCGTCTGGCTACACCTTC.